The clone carrying this T cell receptor beta chain was counted a few times. The antigen is not known. The CDR3 sequence is 15 residues long. The V gene's germline CDR1 is MGHRA and CDR2 YSYEKL. J lost 4 bases, V lost 2 bases, and 5 bases had no gene match. This entry is derived from a study of T cell repertoires in cytomegalovirus infection. As for the study in general: Recently described HLA-C-restricted plus well-studied HLA-B-restricted CMV epitopes were used. Shared public TCR beta signatures pointed to both CMV infection and a matching HLA type.

TCRdb reprocessed the reads via MiXCR and lists one record per CDR3 protein. The table records more than 110,000 distinct CDR3 sequences, over 30% of them present only once. General observations from the study: CMV carriers having the relevant HLA were flagged by cumulative public TCR beta family frequency. HLA-C-restricted, CMV-specific TCR beta clonotypes were dominant ex vivo.

The specimen comprised CD8+ T cells from cultured PBMCs, sampled from culture after CMV antigen stimulation. The V call is TRBV4-1, the J call TRBJ2-5; 9 nucleotides agree with TRBD1. The sequence was collected from a human donor in good health (CMV status not recorded). Some clones in this sample may be carry-over from other donors' samples. In DNA form, the CDR3 reads TGCGCCAGCAGCCAATTGGACAGGGGCGGAGAGACCCAGTACTTC. Amino acids: CASSQLDRGGETQYF.